This TCR beta chain was recovered during a study of blood T cell repertoires in COVID-19 (dated by TCRdb to 2018 to 2021). Study-level background: Samples covering the acute and convalescent phases of COVID-19 were provided by collaborators in the United States, Italy and Spain. The repertoires were released in a freely available public database meant as a resource for research on the immune response to SARS-CoV-2. The material from the prospective study consisted of cDNA or gDNA derived from T cells, B-cell-depleted T cells, or PBMCs. The dataset comprised deeply sampled blood TCRbeta repertoires from subjects exposed to, actively infected with, or recovered from COVID-19. The samples were drawn from the first 160 participants of the ongoing ImmuneRACE study and from 950 to 1,500 subjects provided by 6 global collaborators. The sample metadata nearly always contained a de-identified subject ID, COVID-19 status, age in years and sex. Where HLA class I and class II types were available, the types were taken from metadata supplied by the sample provider, not from assay-based typing. Points the paper makes about the study in general: The amount of clinical and demographic metadata varied by source and participant and was provided uncurated.

A note on this clone: This receptor's antigen is unknown. No base qualities exist here, and no much larger clone lies one base off it.

The immunoSEQ Assay, a bias-controlled multiplex PCR, was used to amplify TCRbeta CDR3 regions from genomic DNA. The paper's processing steps were these. The number of nucleated cells in each sample was estimated by amplification of reference gene primers within the assay. Sequence reads were collapsed and filtered to measure the absolute abundance of every unique TCRbeta CDR3 rearrangement. Productive Simpson clonality was computed per sample as the square root of Simpson's diversity index over productive rearrangements. TCRdb took over this immuneACCESS table, retaining in-frame rearrangements with V and J assigned. Such tables are incomplete; in checked studies, under half of the missing clones stem from an unresolved V gene, and the remainder is unexplained. The DNA was the basis for D and trimming; V, J and clone size are from that table. This sample has about 370,000 clones in its table, and around 90% of those were observed once. The ten largest make up 6.5% of the sample.

V is clipped by 6 bases and J by 5 bases, and the sequence between their germline boundaries is 29 bases long. CDR1 is given as MDHEN and CDR2 as SYDVKM, both from the germline V gene. Reading from cysteine to phenylalanine, the CDR3 counts 18 amino acids. This entry keeps only the CDR3 DNA: 54 bases, framed from base 1. Each collaborating institution followed its own protocols to collect whole blood in K2EDTA tubes. For TCRbeta analysis, collaborators shipped samples in one of three forms: frozen whole blood, isolated PBMCs, or DNA extracted from either of those sample types. This sequence uses TRBV28 and TRBJ2-7, with a weak D call of TRBD1 (6 bases match). The sequence was collected from a man between 18 and 29 years old with active or convalescent COVID-19. The sequenced sample was peripheral blood. The sequenced DNA: TGTGCCAGCAGCGCCCGCTGGACAGACTCGAGGAGGTTCGACGAGCAGTACTTC. Translated, this gives CASSARWTDSRRFDEQYF.